This is a list of T cell receptor beta chains from one sample in a study of blood T cell repertoires in COVID-19. Sequencing was performed with immunoSEQ multiplex PCR; in TCRdb, only in-frame clones are kept and a portion is missing. The sample holds about 300,000 clones, roughly nine tenths seen once. Material for sequencing was peripheral blood. All receptors derive from a man aged 18 to 35 who had recovered from COVID-19. CDR3s include the opening cysteine and the closing phenylalanine or tryptophan. A D gene is named only where the DNA matches it firmly. A row's size may be missing; if present it is once, few, many or a size class.

TRBJ1-5	-	TRBV27	-	CASSFGQGHQPQHF	TGTGCCAGCAGTTTTGGTCAGGGTCATCAGCCCCAGCATTTT
TRBJ2-2	-	TRBV11-3	-	CASSLAGGNTGELFF	TGTGCCAGCAGCTTGGCAGGAGGGAACACCGGGGAGCTGTTTTTT
TRBJ1-4	-	TRBV2	-	CASTPGATNEKLFF	TGTGCCAGCACTCCAGGGGCAACTAATGAAAAACTGTTTTTT
TRBJ1-4	-	TRBV6-5	TRBD1	CASGQGHEKLFF	TGTGCCAGCGGACAGGGGCATGAAAAACTGTTTTTT
TRBJ2-1	-	TRBV19	-	CASRKGEEEQFF	TGTGCCAGCAGAAAGGGGGAAGAGGAGCAGTTCTTC
TRBJ1-1	-	TRBV30	-	CAWSRRGSANTEAFF	TGTGCCTGGAGTCGTAGGGGGTCAGCTAACACTGAAGCTTTCTTT
TRBJ1-2	once	TRBV11-2	-	CASSPGSSLYGYTF	TGTGCCAGCAGCCCCGGTAGTTCCCTCTATGGCTACACCTTC
TRBJ2-2	once	TRBV30	-	CAWSRAGYLNTGELFF	TGTGCCTGGAGTCGTGCGGGGTATTTGAACACCGGGGAGCTGTTTTTT
TRBJ2-1	-	TRBV19	TRBD2	CASSVETGLAGEGSYNEQFF	TGTGCCAGTAGTGTTGAAACGGGACTAGCGGGAGAAGGGTCCTACAATGAGCAGTTCTTC
TRBJ1-6	-	TRBV5-1	-	CASSRTVYNSPLHF	TGCGCCAGCAGCCGGACAGTTTATAATTCACCCCTCCACTTT
TRBJ1-2	once	TRBV19	-	CASSPWVQGHTINYGYTF	TGTGCCAGTTCCCCCTGGGTACAGGGTCACACGATTAACTATGGCTACACCTTC
TRBJ1-1	-	TRBV29-1	-	CSVATESEAFF	TGCAGCGTTGCCACAGAGTCTGAAGCTTTCTTT
TRBJ1-1	-	TRBV5-6	-	CASSLVGQGRMNTEAFF	TGTGCCAGCAGCTTGGTGGGGCAGGGAAGGATGAACACTGAAGCTTTCTTT
TRBJ2-3	-	TRBV24-1	TRBD1	CATSGTEDTQYF	TGTGCCACCTCCGGGACAGAGGATACGCAGTATTTT
TRBJ2-3	-	TRBV13	TRBD1	CASSSPGQGADTQYF	TGTGCCAGCAGCTCCCCGGGACAGGGCGCAGATACGCAGTATTTT
TRBJ2-7	-	TRBV7-9	TRBD2	CASSRGLAGADSYEQYF	TGTGCCAGCAGCCGGGGACTAGCGGGGGCCGACTCCTACGAGCAGTACTTC
TRBJ2-3	-	TRBV19	TRBD2	CAVAGVSTDTQYF	TGTGCCGTAGCGGGGGTTTCCACAGATACGCAGTATTTT
TRBJ1-3	-	TRBV2	TRBD1	CASAGQGLSGNTIYF	TGTGCCAGCGCGGGACAGGGATTGTCTGGAAACACCATATATTTT
TRBJ1-2	-	TRBV7-9	-	CASSLEQGDGYTF	TGTGCCAGCAGCTTAGAACAGGGCGATGGCTACACCTTC
TRBJ1-2	-	TRBV6-5	-	CASSQGGGAYGYTF	TGTGCCAGCAGCCAGGGCGGGGGAGCCTATGGCTACACCTTC
TRBJ1-4	-	TRBV6-5	-	CASRSGEKLFF	TGTGCCAGCAGGTCGGGTGAAAAACTGTTTTTT
TRBJ2-1	-	TRBV7-3	-	CASSLNSQEQFF	TGTGCCAGCAGCTTAAATAGCCAGGAGCAGTTCTTC
TRBJ1-5	-	TRBV24-1	-	CATRAGQPQHF	TGTGCCACCAGGGCAGGGCAGCCCCAGCATTTT
TRBJ2-1	-	TRBV19	-	CASSLGTRSYNEQFF	TGTGCCAGTAGTCTCGGGACTCGGTCCTACAATGAGCAGTTCTTC
TRBJ2-7	-	TRBV19	TRBD1	CASSAGTVYEQYF	TGTGCCAGTAGTGCCGGGACAGTATACGAGCAGTACTTC
TRBJ1-2	-	TRBV25-1	-	CASSEIRRGRGYTF	TGTGCCAGCAGTGAAATAAGGCGCGGTCGTGGCTACACCTTC
TRBJ1-1	-	TRBV5-8	TRBD1	CASSVLQGFTEAFF	TGTGCCAGCAGCGTCCTACAGGGGTTCACTGAAGCTTTCTTT
TRBJ1-2	-	TRBV4-1	TRBD1	CASSREGTGSVYGYTF	TGCGCCAGCAGCCGGGAAGGGACAGGAAGCGTCTATGGCTACACCTTC
TRBJ2-5	-	TRBV9	-	CASSVGGVQETQYF	TGTGCCAGCAGCGTAGGGGGGGTTCAAGAGACCCAGTACTTC
TRBJ1-6	-	TRBV18	-	CASSPRLQGSSYNSPLHF	TGTGCCAGCTCACCACGGCTCCAGGGTAGCTCCTATAATTCACCCCTCCACTTT